The T cell receptor beta chain under discussion was sequenced for a study of T-cell memory formation after mild COVID-19. Notes on the study in general: Contracting clones localized mainly to CM and EM when CD4+ and mainly to EMRA when CD8+.

Losses at the gene ends were 1 base for V and 0 bases for J; bases not matched to a gene: 15. Germline-derived CDR1 and CDR2 are SGHVT and SQSDAQ. This CDR3 spans 19 amino acids. This clonotype was picked up many times. Antigen unknown. TCRdb itself ran the 5' RACE reads through MiXCR, one entry per CDR3 protein. The data show 200,000 or so distinct CDR3 sequences, around 9.1% seen once. The rearrangement links TRBV7-4 to TRBJ2-7, with 7 bases aligning to TRBD2. Sequenced sample: PBMCs or a T cell subset sorted from them (not recorded which). This TCR came from a man aged 18 to 30 who had mild COVID-19 (a few samples of this study predate the infection). Cell type and time point are not known. The CDR3 DNA follows: TGTGCCAGCAGCTTAGAAGGAGTGACTAGCCAGTCCCGCTCCTACGAGCAGTACTTC. Encoded protein: CASSLEGVTSQSRSYEQYF.